These 20 T cell receptor beta chains were sequenced from one sample in a study of read filtering for tumor transcriptome and immune sequencing. The library was built from approximately 400 ng RNA with molecular barcoded adaptors for alpha/delta and beta/gamma chains. TCRdb itself ran the reads through MiXCR, one entry per CDR3 protein. Found here are approximately 45,000 distinct CDR3 sequences, around 21% of them singletons; the top ten hold over 35%. Sequenced input: a population of CD138-negative cells sorted from bone marrow. The source of these receptors is a donor at least 40 years old with multiple myeloma.

This clonotype was picked up many times. The chain combines TRBV20-1 with TRBJ2-1; 10 nucleotides match TRBD1. V dropped 4 bases and J dropped 8; count of bases not matched to a gene: 11. From germline, CDR1 is DFQATT and CDR2 SNEGSKA (reference sequence). This CDR3 has 15 amino acids. The CDR3 DNA reads as TGCAGTGCTACCCGGACAGGGGGAATAGGTGATGAGCAGTTCTTC. It codes for CSATRTGGIGDEQFF.

This chain links TRBV30 with TRBJ1-2, with TRBD1 as a possible D gene (6 bases). The CDR3 totals 14 residues. Trimming removed 2 bases from V and 4 bases from J, with 14 bases in between. Germline V gene data show CDR1 as GTSNPN and CDR2 as SVGIG (reference sequence). The CDR3 here is CAWSWAGDGYGYTF. In DNA, the CDR3 is TGTGCCTGGAGTTGGGCAGGGGATGGCTATGGCTACACCTTC.

This clonotype was counted a few times. This chain uses TRBV6-6 with TRBJ2-4; TRBD1 is a possible D gene (6 bases). V gave up 2 bases and J gave up 0 bases, with 20 bases separating them. Germline loops: CDR1 MNHNY, CDR2 SVGAGI (reference sequence). There are 19 residues in the CDR3. The CDR3 loop is CASSYGGTTGPLAKNIQYF. The CDR3, as DNA: TGTGCCAGCAGTTACGGAGGAACCACAGGGCCCCTAGCCAAAAACATTCAGTACTTC.

This clonotype appeared a few times. The gene calls are TRBV10-3 and TRBJ2-4; D gene uncertain. Germline V gene lookup returns CDR1 ENHRY and CDR2 SYGVKD. V shed 0 bases and J shed 0 bases, with 6 bases lying between them. This CDR3 has 15 amino acids. The CDR3 sequence is CAISESAVAKNIQYF. CDR3 in DNA: TGTGCCATCAGTGAGTCGGCAGTAGCCAAAAACATTCAGTACTTC.

This clonotype has a count of ten or more. The rearrangement joins TRBV11-2 to TRBJ2-3; tentative D call: TRBD1 (6 bases). The CDR3 spans 14 residues. Trimming removed 5 bases at V and 6 bases at J, with 15 bases between. Germline assignment: CDR1 SGHAT and CDR2 FQNNGV. CDR3 nucleotide sequence: TGTGCCAGCAGCACATCAGGGGCCGTGGATACGCAGTATTTT. This sequence encodes CASSTSGAVDTQYF.

In its sample, this clonotype ranks as medium-sized. The J gene is TRBJ2-1, the V gene TRBV2; tentative D call: TRBD2 (6 bases). Trimming pared 4 bases from V and 0 bases from J, leaving 10 bases between. Germline V gene data show CDR1 as SNHLY and CDR2 as FYNNEI. The CDR3 loop spans 15 amino acids. DNA for the CDR3: TGTGCCAGCAGTGCAGTGACTAGCTCCTACAATGAGCAGTTCTTC. As protein: CASSAVTSSYNEQFF.

In its sample, this clonotype was seen many times. This sequence joins TRBV20-1 and TRBJ2-1, with 7 bases matching TRBD2. The junction had 9 bases not matched to a gene; V was cut back by 5 bases and J by 2 bases. The CDR3 contains 15 residues. Per germline, CDR1 DFQATT and CDR2 SNEGSKA (reference sequence). Here the CDR3 reads CSAEGLAETYNEQFF. In DNA, the CDR3 is TGCAGTGCTGAGGGTCTAGCGGAAACCTACAATGAGCAGTTCTTC.

This clonotype appeared many times. The V and J genes are TRBV18 and TRBJ2-1; 13 bases match TRBD2. Germline V gene lookup returns CDR1 KGHSH and CDR2 LQKENI. Germline trimming cut 5 bases from V and 8 bases from J; bases unmatched to any gene: 6. The CDR3 sequence is 15 residues long. This CDR3 reads CASSAGLAGEDEQFF. DNA of the CDR3: TGTGCCAGCTCAGCCGGACTAGCGGGAGAGGATGAGCAGTTCTTC. Filled out from reference TRBV18 and TRBJ2-1, the complete variable domain reads NAGVMQNPRHLVRRRGQEARLRCSPMKGHSHVYWYRQLPEEGLKFMVYLQKENIIDESGMPKERFSAEFPKEGPSILRIQQVVRGDSAAYFCASSAGLAGEDEQFFGPGTRLTVL.

The V and J genes are TRBV11-2 and TRBJ2-7, with D maybe TRBD1 (5 bases). Germline V gives CDR1 SGHAT, CDR2 FQNNGV. There are 12 residues in the CDR3. The V and J ends lost 4 bases and 4 bases respectively, with 8 bases between them. The CDR3 coding sequence is TGTGCCAGCAGCTCCCAGGGTTACGAGCAGTACTTC. It codes for CASSSQGYEQYF.

This chain joins TRBV4-1 and TRBJ1-5; 8 positions agree with TRBD1. Germline-derived CDR1 and CDR2 are MGHRA and YSYEKL. The CDR3 totals 18 residues. V shed 4 bases, J shed 2 bases, and the junction held 13 bases outside the gene matches. In DNA, the CDR3 is TGCGCCAGCAGCCTTACAGGGGGTCCCCTTAGGGGCAATCAGCCCCAGCATTTT. Translation: CASSLTGGPLRGNQPQHF.

About this clonotype itself: Mismatch with germline at one junction end may stem from a read error. The gene calls are TRBV19 and TRBJ2-1, with TRBD1 as a possible D gene (5 bases). Germline CDR1 LNHDA, CDR2 SQIVND (reference sequence). The CDR3 consists of 12 residues. CDR3 amino acids: CPSRGYGEEQFF. The CDR3 nucleotides read TGTCCCAGTAGGGGTTATGGGGAAGAACAGTTCTTC.

At least ten counts were recorded for this clonotype. The J gene is TRBJ2-5, the V gene TRBV6-5, with 9 bases identical to TRBD1. This CDR3 has 12 residues. The trim removed 6 bases at V and 4 bases at J, leaving 0 bases unmatched. Germline CDR1 reads MNHEY; CDR2 reads SVGAGI. For the CDR3, the DNA is TGTGCCAGCAGGACAGGGGGAGAGACCCAGTACTTC. Amino acid sequence: CASRTGGETQYF.

There are many counts of this clonotype. The V and J genes are TRBV20-1 and TRBJ2-3; TRBD2 agrees at 10 bases. Germline V CDR1 and CDR2: DFQATT, SNEGSKA (reference sequence). The CDR3 spans 15 residues. Trimming removed 5 bases from V and 4 bases from J; junction bases left unmatched: 9. The CDR3 sequence: CSACLMGTSADTQYF. CDR3 in DNA: TGCAGTGCTTGTCTAATGGGGACTAGCGCAGATACGCAGTATTTT.

There are many counts of this clonotype. The chain carries TRBV2 and TRBJ2-2, with 8 bases aligning to TRBD2. The CDR3 consists of 15 residues. J lost 1 base, V lost 6 bases, and 4 bases had no gene match. Germline assignment: CDR1 SNHLY and CDR2 FYNNEI. The chain's CDR3 is CASSGTSRNTGELFF. CDR3 coding DNA: TGTGCCAGCAGCGGGACTAGTCGGAACACCGGGGAGCTGTTTTTT.

The table lists this clonotype with many counts. The J gene is TRBJ2-5, the V gene TRBV7-2, with 7 nucleotides matching TRBD2. Germline V gene sequence: CDR1 SGHTA, CDR2 FQGNSA. The trim removed 4 bases at V and 6 bases at J, leaving 14 bases unmatched. CDR3 length equals 16 residues. CDR3 coding DNA: TGTGCCAGCAGCTCCGGGAGTGCGGGAGTTAGAAAGACCCAGTACTTC. It is translated as CASSSGSAGVRKTQYF.

This clonotype was counted ten times or more. DNA of the CDR3: TGTGCCAGCAGCTTATCCGGGGACTACAATGAGCAGTTCTTC. The encoded protein is CASSLSGDYNEQFF. This sequence joins TRBV11-2 and TRBJ2-1, with D possibly being TRBD2 (5 bases). The CDR3 length is 14 residues. Germline CDR1 reads SGHAT; CDR2 reads FQNNGV. Trimming cost V 2 bases and J 3 bases, with 8 bases left between them.

A note on this clonotype: Because the CDR3 is missing its conserved closing phenylalanine or tryptophan, this is likely a read error. The chain combines TRBV12-3 or TRBV12-4 with TRBJ1-2; TRBD1 might be the D (5 bases). There are 14 residues in the CDR3. The ends were cut back, 5 bases at V and 4 bases at J, with 14 bases in the middle. In DNA, the CDR3 is TGTGCCAGCAGTCGCGGACGGGGGTCCTATGGCTACACCTCC. Amino acids: CASSRGRGSYGYTS.

In this sample, this clonotype turned up many times. The CDR3 nucleotides read TGTGCCACCAGTGGCCGGACTAGCGGGCTGTCCTACAATGAGCAGTTCTTC. It encodes CATSGRTSGLSYNEQFF. The gene calls are TRBV24-1 and TRBJ2-1, with 11 bases aligning to TRBD2. Trimming cost V 5 bases and J 1 base; bases outside gene matches: 6. This CDR3 contains 17 residues. Germline values: CDR1 KGHDR, CDR2 SFDVKD.

This clonotype was found many times. J is TRBJ2-5 and V is TRBV29-1; D might be TRBD2 (7 bases). The V gene's germline CDR1 is SQVTM and CDR2 ANQGSEA. The length of the CDR3 is 14 residues. V lost 3 bases, J lost 1 base, and 12 bases lay in between. DNA of the CDR3: TGCAGCGTTGAGGGGGGGCGGTCCCAAGAGACCCAGTACTTC. Its translation is CSVEGGRSQETQYF.

The table lists this clonotype with many counts. The chain carries TRBV7-2 and TRBJ2-7; TRBD1 or TRBD2 may be the D gene (5 bases each). Trimming took off 5 bases at V and 9 bases at J, with 17 bases between the two ends. This CDR3 region has 13 residues. CDR1 and CDR2 from the germline V gene are SGHTA and FQGNSA. The CDR3 reads CASSPPGPPVQYF. The DNA of the CDR3 is TGTGCCAGCAGCCCTCCGGGACCCCCGGTGCAGTACTTC.